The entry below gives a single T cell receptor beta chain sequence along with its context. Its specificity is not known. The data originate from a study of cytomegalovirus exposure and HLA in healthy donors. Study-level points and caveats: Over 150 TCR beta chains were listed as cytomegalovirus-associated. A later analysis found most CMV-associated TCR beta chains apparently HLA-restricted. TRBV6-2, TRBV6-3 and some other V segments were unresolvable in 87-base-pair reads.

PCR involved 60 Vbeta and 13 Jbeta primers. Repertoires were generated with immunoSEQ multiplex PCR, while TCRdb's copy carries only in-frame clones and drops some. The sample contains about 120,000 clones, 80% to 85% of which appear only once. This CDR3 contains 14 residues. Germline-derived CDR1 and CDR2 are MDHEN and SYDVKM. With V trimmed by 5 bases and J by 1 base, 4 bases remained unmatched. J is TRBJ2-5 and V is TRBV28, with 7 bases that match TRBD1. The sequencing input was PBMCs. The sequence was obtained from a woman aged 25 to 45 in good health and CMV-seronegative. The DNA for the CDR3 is TGTGCCAGCAGTCTAGGGGACAGCCAAGAGACCCAGTACTTC. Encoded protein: CASSLGDSQETQYF.